The 5 T cell receptor beta chains given below trace back to one sample, sequenced in a study of early T cells in non-severe SARS-CoV-2 infection. TCRdb called the 5' RACE reads again in MiXCR, with one record for every CDR3 protein. The sample comprises 88,000 or so distinct CDR3 sequences, 14% to 15% of which are singletons, and around 5.4% rests with the top ten. Input material: whole blood. The receptors shown here come from an adult who was a healthcare worker with PCR-confirmed SARS-CoV-2 infection or an uninfected control (not recorded which).

DNA for the CDR3: TGCAGTTCCCCCCATAGAATTACCGTCTACGAGCAGTACTTC. Translated: CSSPHRITVYEQYF. This rearrangement joins TRBV20-1 to TRBJ2-7; D ambiguous. The CDR3 consists of 14 residues. Germline CDR1 DFQATT, CDR2 SNEGSKA (reference sequence). V was shortened by 8 bases and J by 3 bases, with 20 bases between the two germline ends.

This clonotype was counted a few times. The chain uses TRBV7-9 and TRBJ2-4; D is possibly TRBD1 (6 bases). Germline V lookup: CDR1 SEHNR, CDR2 FQNEAQ (reference sequence). Trimming took 5 bases from V and 0 from J, leaving 11 bases between them. This CDR3 is built from 15 residues. The DNA for the CDR3 is TGTGCCAGCAGCCCCCAGGACAGAGCCAAAAACATTCAGTACTTC. Translating it yields CASSPQDRAKNIQYF.

The J gene is TRBJ2-2, the V gene TRBV27; D is ambiguous. CDR3 length: 14 amino acids. V lost 5 bases, J lost 4 bases, and 11 bases lay in between. Germline-derived CDR1 and CDR2 are MNHEY and SMNVEV (reference sequence). CDR3 protein: CASSPHRSTGELFF. The CDR3, as DNA: TGTGCCAGCAGTCCCCACCGTTCCACCGGGGAGCTGTTTTTT.

This chain joins TRBV19 and TRBJ2-1; no reliable D call. The CDR3 has 15 residues. Trimming shortened V by 0 bases and J by 4 bases, and 10 bases separated the two germline ends. CDR1 and CDR2 from the germline V gene are LNHDA and SQIVND (reference sequence). CDR3 coding DNA: TGTGCCAGTAGTATAGACCAAAGATATTACAATGAGCAGTTCTTC. Amino acid sequence: CASSIDQRYYNEQFF.

The table lists this clonotype with many counts. The J gene is TRBJ2-7, the V gene TRBV9; D may be TRBD1 or TRBD2 (5 bases each). CDR1 and CDR2 from the germline V gene are SGDLS and YYNGEE. CDR3 length: 16 residues. Trimming shortened V by 1 base and J by 1 base, and 15 bases separated the two germline ends. This CDR3 is CASSVTPRDGSYEQYF. In DNA form, the CDR3 reads TGTGCCAGCAGCGTAACCCCCCGGGACGGGTCCTACGAGCAGTACTTC.